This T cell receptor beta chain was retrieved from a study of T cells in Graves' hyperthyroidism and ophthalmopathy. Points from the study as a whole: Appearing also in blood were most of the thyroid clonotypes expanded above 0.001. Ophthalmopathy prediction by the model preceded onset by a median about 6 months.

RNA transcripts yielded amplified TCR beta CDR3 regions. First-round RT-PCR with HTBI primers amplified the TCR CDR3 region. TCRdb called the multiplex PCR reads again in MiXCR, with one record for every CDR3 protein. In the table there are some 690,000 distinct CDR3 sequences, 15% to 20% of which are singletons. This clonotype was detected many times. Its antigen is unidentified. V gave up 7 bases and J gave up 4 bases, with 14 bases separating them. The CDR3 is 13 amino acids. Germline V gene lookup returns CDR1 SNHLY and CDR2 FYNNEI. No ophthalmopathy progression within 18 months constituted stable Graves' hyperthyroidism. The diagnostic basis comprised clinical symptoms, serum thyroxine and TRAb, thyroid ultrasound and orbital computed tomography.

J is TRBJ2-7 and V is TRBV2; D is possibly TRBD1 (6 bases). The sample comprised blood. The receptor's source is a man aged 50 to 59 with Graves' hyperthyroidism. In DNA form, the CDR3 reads TGTGCCAGCAACCGACAGGTTATTTACGAGCAGTACTTC. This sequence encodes CASNRQVIYEQYF.